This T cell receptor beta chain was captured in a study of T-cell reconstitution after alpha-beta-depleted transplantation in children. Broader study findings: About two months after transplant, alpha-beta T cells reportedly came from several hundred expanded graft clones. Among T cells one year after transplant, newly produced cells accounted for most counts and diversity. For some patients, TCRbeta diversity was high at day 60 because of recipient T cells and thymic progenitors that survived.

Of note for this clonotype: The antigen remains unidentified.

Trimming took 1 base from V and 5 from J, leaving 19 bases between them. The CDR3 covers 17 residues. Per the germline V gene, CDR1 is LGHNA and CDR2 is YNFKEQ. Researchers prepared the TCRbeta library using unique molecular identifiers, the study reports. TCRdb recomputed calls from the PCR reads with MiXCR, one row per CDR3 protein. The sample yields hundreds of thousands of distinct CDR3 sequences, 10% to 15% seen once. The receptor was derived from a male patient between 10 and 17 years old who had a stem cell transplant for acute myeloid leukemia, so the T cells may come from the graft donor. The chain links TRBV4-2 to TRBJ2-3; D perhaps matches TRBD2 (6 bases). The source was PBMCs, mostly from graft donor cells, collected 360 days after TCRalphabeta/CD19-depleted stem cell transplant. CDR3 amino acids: CASSQVVREMGQDTQYF. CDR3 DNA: TGTGCCAGCAGCCAAGTGGTCCGGGAGATGGGTCAAGATACGCAGTATTTT.